The clone carrying this T cell receptor (beta chain) came up a few times. Reverse transcription of about 0.45 to 1 ug RNA was performed with random hexamers. The authors amplified TCR beta CDR3 across 54 Vbeta and 13 Jbeta using immunoSEQ multiplex PCR. TCRdb used MiXCR to reprocess the immunoSEQ multiplex PCR reads, holding one entry per CDR3 protein. The table includes about 200,000 distinct CDR3 sequences, roughly 90% detected once. In the multiple sclerosis control group, patients were treatment-naive and had stable or active relapsing-remitting disease. Isolation of CD8+ and CD4+ T cells was performed negatively, whereas enrichment of TEMRA cells was done by FACS. This entry comes from a study of CD8 T cells in Susac syndrome. Specimen: CD8+ T cells from PBMCs. The TCR was taken from a human donor with multiple sclerosis.

This chain's CDR3 is CASSYKTPTFLRDYEQYF. CDR3 bases: TGTGCCAGCAGTTACAAGACACCTACCTTTCTCCGGGACTACGAGCAGTACTTC. V is TRBV6-2 or TRBV6-3 and J is TRBJ2-7; D is perhaps TRBD2 (5 bases). The germline CDR1 and CDR2 sequences are MNHEY and SVGEGT. V lost 2 bases to trimming and J lost 3 bases, with 23 bases between them. The CDR3 runs 18 residues.